Listed below are T cell receptor beta chains from one sample, sequenced in a study of blood T cell repertoires in COVID-19. The assay was immunoSEQ multiplex PCR, and TCRdb's table has in-frame clones only and misses some. Of 95,000 to 100,000 clones listed, roughly 92% are singletons. The sample consisted of peripheral blood. The receptor set was obtained from a man aged 45-60 years with active COVID-19. CDR3s leave out the opening cysteine and the closing phenylalanine or tryptophan. The order of the fields is V gene, CDR3 protein.

V: TRBV21-1; CDR3: ASSKSSGVCTDTQY
V: TRBV5-5; CDR3: ASSLSLGQGAYEQF
V: TRBV19; CDR3: ASSIGPGGVDTQY
V: TRBV6-5; CDR3: ASSYSSRGSYEQY
V: TRBV5-6; CDR3: ASSPDRGGQETQY
V: TRBV5-4; CDR3: ASSLGGESGGNTIY
V: TRBV18; CDR3: AGFPGENYGYT
V: TRBV15; CDR3: ATRREGPLSGELF
V: TRBV27; CDR3: ASSSGVEGGIQY
V: TRBV7-2; CDR3: ASSLVASGQETQY
V: TRBV6-5; CDR3: ASSRGRQGNQPQH
V: TRBV28; CDR3: ASSGTGRLNTEAF
V: TRBV11-3; CDR3: ASSSRTSGGADTQY
V: TRBV19; CDR3: ASSIDSDGTNYGYT
V: TRBV4-1; CDR3: ASSQNLGTSLGYEQY
V: TRBV29-1; CDR3: SVEGSGANVLT
V: TRBV3-1/TRBV3-2; CDR3: ASSPETSGRGQY
V: TRBV19; CDR3: ASSIIRERGITEQF
V: TRBV4-1; CDR3: ASSQGDSYTEAF
V: TRBV2; CDR3: ASSEQGRGDTGELF
V: TRBV29-1; CDR3: SVTGTSGEQF
V: TRBV19; CDR3: ASSSGQTLNTEAF
V: TRBV3-1/TRBV3-2; CDR3: ASSLLAGGPTGELF
V: TRBV11-2; CDR3: ASSLALSGRHNEQF
V: TRBV5-6; CDR3: ASTGTVNTGELF
V: TRBV20-1; CDR3: SANEMGLVRETQY
V: TRBV6-5; CDR3: ASNKAGLAVNEQF
V: TRBV4-1; CDR3: ASSQSNTAVYGYT
V: TRBV24-1; CDR3: ATGASNEQF
V: TRBV6-5; CDR3: ASSPETILRGQY
V: TRBV2; CDR3: ASSRDYGGTQY
V: TRBV27; CDR3: ASSLAGGRGETQY
V: TRBV6-5; CDR3: ASSRQGALNTEAF
V: TRBV21-1; CDR3: ASPLVGAGGANVLT
V: TRBV11-2; CDR3: ASSLDTSPLGTQY
V: TRBV7-8; CDR3: ASSSRDRGIQPQH
V: TRBV28; CDR3: ASTKDRGLSITEAF
V: TRBV11-2; CDR3: ASSSDRGEKLF
V: TRBV19; CDR3: ASSIRLGATNEKLF
V: TRBV28; CDR3: ASSLGQGIIGYT
V: TRBV5-6; CDR3: ASSYHNTGELF
V: TRBV5-5; CDR3: ASSLGVTGDPAFSYEQY
V: TRBV9; CDR3: ASSLLGGGTGNTIY
V: TRBV3-1/TRBV3-2; CDR3: ASSYRGLAEGTDTQY
V: TRBV11-2; CDR3: ASSDEGAANYGYT
V: TRBV20-1; CDR3: SAVDRNEQY
V: TRBV27; CDR3: ASSLVPLGGNEQF
V: TRBV5-6; CDR3: ASSATQRRTPYEQY
V: TRBV28; CDR3: ASEEAGIYEQY
V: TRBV6-5; CDR3: ASSYSGRVGEKLF